This TCR beta chain is from a study of molecular identifiers for immune sequencing clone quantification. This clonotype was observed many times. Methods described previously, with TCR primers listed, were used for bulk TCR libraries. TCRdb fed the PCR reads into MiXCR, producing one record per CDR3 protein. The sample carries 60,000 to 75,000 distinct CDR3 sequences, around 19% recorded once. V lost 6 bases and J lost 4, with 13 bases in between. The CDR3 has 14 amino acids. The germline V gene has CDR1 SEHNR and CDR2 FQNEAQ (reference sequence). What was sequenced was naive CD8+ T cells from blood, with Jurkat cell RNA spiked in. The subset here: FACS-sorted CD8+CD4-CCR7+CD45RA+ naive T cells. This clonotype originated in a human donor in good health. Some libraries in this study had Jurkat cell RNA spiked in. The chain links TRBV7-9 to TRBJ2-1; D is possibly TRBD1 (5 bases). The CDR3 nucleotides read TGTGCCAGCAGTGAAAATACAGGTTACAATGAGCAGTTCTTC. Residues: CASSENTGYNEQFF. The full variable domain, completed using reference TRBV7-9 and TRBJ2-1, is DTGVSQNPRHKITKRGQNVTFRCDPISEHNRLYWYRQTLGQGPEFLTYFQNEAQLEKSRLLSDRFSAERPKGSFSTLEIQRTEQGDSAMYLCASSENTGYNEQFFGPGTRLTVL.